This TCR beta chain was obtained from a study of shared clonotypes between healthy human individuals. As for the study in general: Every donor yielded three CD4 naive, three CD4 memory, two CD8 naive and one CD8 memory plate.

The length of the CDR3 is 15 residues. CDR1 and CDR2 from the germline V gene are SNHLY and FYNNEI. V shed 8 bases and J shed 0 bases, with 11 bases lying between them. In regard to this clone: The antigen is not known.

Findings and limits, study-wide: Genetic and exposure-history diversity was limited by the few donors.

Only in-frame clones appear in the TCRdb table, and some are missing; sequencing was by immunoSEQ multiplex PCR. The sample consists of 1,400,000 or so clones, around 98.5% of them appearing once. This TCR came from a man aged 25-40 years in good health. Sequencing was performed on naive CD4+ T cells sorted from blood. Subset denoted: CD45RA+ positively selected. The J gene is TRBJ2-6, the V gene TRBV2; D not certain. CDR3 sequence (DNA): TGTGCCAGCTTCGGTGGATACTCTGGGGCCAACGTCCTGACTTTC. This codes for CASFGGYSGANVLTF. The full variable domain, in which reference TRBV2 and TRBJ2-6 provide the parts outside the CDR3, is EPEVTQTPSHQVTQMGQEVILRCVPISNHLYFYWYRQILGQKVEFLVSFYNNEISEKSEIFDDQFSVERPDGSNFTLKIRSTKLEDSAMYFCASFGGYSGANVLTFGAGSRLTVL.